These 2 T cell receptor beta chains share one sample of origin, sequenced in a study of radiotherapy plus CTLA-4 blockade in lung cancer. Sequencing was performed with immunoSEQ multiplex PCR; in TCRdb, only in-frame clones are kept and a portion is missing. This repertoire shows about 50,000 clones, roughly four fifths found once; its top ten account for 3.5% to 4%. This material consisted of peripheral blood, taken from a patient treated with radiotherapy plus ipilimumab. These receptors were obtained from a human donor with non-small cell lung cancer who had a complete response to radiotherapy plus ipilimumab.

This chain connects TRBV7-9 to TRBJ1-3; D remains ambiguous. This CDR3 is 15 amino acids long. The V end lost 1 base, the J end lost 0 bases, and 7 bases lay between the germline ends. Per the germline V gene, CDR1 is SEHNR and CDR2 is FQNEAQ (reference sequence). The CDR3 loop is CASSLGRGSGNTIYF. As DNA, the CDR3 is TGTGCCAGCAGCTTAGGCCGGGGCTCTGGAAACACCATATATTTT.

The chain has TRBV7-2 and TRBJ2-1, with D maybe TRBD1 (6 bases). The CDR3 is made up of 14 amino acids. The germline V gene encodes CDR1 SGHTA and CDR2 FQGNSA. V was trimmed by 5 bases and J by 10 bases, leaving 18 bases between them. In DNA form, the CDR3 reads TGTGCCAGCAGCGTACCACTGGCCCAGGGGGAGCAGTTCTTC. Translation: CASSVPLAQGEQFF.